This TCR beta chain originates from a study of OX40 agonist ivuxolimab in advanced cancers. Study-level information: Participants, approximately 81% male, averaged roughly 60 years of age, ranging from roughly 23 to 80. There were three patients with partial responses, one having hepatocellular carcinoma and two cutaneous melanoma. Earlier treatment with anti-PD-1, anti-PD-L1 or anti-CTLA-4 was permitted, and roughly 40% had received some.

CDR1 and CDR2 (germline): SGHTA, FQGNSA. The CDR3 sequence is 11 residues long. Repertoires were generated with immunoSEQ multiplex PCR, while TCRdb's copy carries only in-frame clones and drops some. The repertoire holds 90,000 to 120,000 clones, with approximately 90% as singletons. This receptor was obtained from an adult with an advanced solid tumor such as melanoma, head and neck, liver or kidney cancer. The V and J genes are TRBV7-2 and TRBJ2-5, with D uncertain. Gene TRBJ2-7 matches the end of the DNA better, so the J call may be wrong. Sequenced material: CD4+ or CD8+ T cells sorted from blood, taken in a trial of the OX40 agonist ivuxolimab. DNA of the CDR3: TGTGCCAGCAGCTTAATCTACGAGCAGTACTTC. This translates into CASSLIYEQYF.